This T cell receptor (beta chain) stems from a study of shared clonotypes between healthy human individuals. V was trimmed by 0 bases and J by 5 bases, leaving 14 bases between them. Germline CDR1 KGHSH, CDR2 LQKENI. This CDR3 is 15 amino acids long. TCRdb keeps only in-frame clones here, not all; method: immunoSEQ multiplex PCR. The table lists 980,000 or so clones, around 80% of them singletons, with roughly 1.5% in the top ten. The receptor was derived from a man aged 18 to 30 in good health. The J gene is TRBJ2-7, the V gene TRBV18; a weak D match, TRBD1 (5 bases). The sample taken for sequencing was memory CD4+ T cells sorted from blood. The subset here: CD45RA-negative fraction. CDR3: CASSPPGQGRNEQYF. In DNA, the CDR3 is TGTGCCAGCTCACCACCGGGGCAGGGTCGGAACGAGCAGTACTTC.